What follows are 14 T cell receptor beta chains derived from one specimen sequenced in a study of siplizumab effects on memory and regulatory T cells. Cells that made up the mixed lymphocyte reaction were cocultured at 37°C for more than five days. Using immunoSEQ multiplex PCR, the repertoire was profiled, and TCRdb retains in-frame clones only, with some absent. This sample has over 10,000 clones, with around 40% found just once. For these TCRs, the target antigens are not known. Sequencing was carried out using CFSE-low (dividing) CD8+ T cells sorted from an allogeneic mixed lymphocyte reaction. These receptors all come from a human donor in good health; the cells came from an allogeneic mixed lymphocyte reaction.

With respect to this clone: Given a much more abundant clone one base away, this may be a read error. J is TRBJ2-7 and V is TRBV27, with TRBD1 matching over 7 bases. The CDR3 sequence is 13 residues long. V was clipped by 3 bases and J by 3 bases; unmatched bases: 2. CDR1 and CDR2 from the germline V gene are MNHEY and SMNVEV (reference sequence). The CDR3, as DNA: TGTGCCAGCAGTTTCGGACAGGACTACGAGCAGTACTTC. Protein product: CASSFGQDYEQYF.

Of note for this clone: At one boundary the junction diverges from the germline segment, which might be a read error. This chain's CDR3 is CASSPGQNTGELFF. CDR3 nucleotide sequence: TGTGCTAGCAGCCCGGGACAGAACACCGGGGAGCTGTTTTTT. The chain joins TRBV7-7 to TRBJ2-2; the D gene is possibly TRBD1 (6 bases). This CDR3 has 14 amino acids. Germline-derived CDR1 and CDR2 are SSHAT and FNYEAQ (reference sequence).

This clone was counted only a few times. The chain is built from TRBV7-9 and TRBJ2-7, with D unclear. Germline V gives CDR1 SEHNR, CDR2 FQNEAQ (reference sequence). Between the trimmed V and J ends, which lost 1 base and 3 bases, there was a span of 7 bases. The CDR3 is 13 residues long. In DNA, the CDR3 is TGTGCCAGCAGCTTAGGCCTCCGCTACGAGCAGTACTTC. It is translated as CASSLGLRYEQYF.

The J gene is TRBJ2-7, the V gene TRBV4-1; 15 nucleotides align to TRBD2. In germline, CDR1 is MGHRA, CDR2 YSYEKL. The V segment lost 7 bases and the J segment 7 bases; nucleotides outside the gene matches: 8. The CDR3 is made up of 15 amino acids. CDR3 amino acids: CASTGLAGGPSEQYF. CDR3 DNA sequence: TGCGCCAGCACCGGACTAGCGGGGGGGCCGAGTGAGCAGTACTTC.

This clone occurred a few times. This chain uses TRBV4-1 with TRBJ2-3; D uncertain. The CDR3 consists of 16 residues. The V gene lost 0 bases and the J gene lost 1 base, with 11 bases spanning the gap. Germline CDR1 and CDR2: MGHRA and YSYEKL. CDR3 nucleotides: TGCGCCAGCAGCCAAGATACAGCTCTGGGCACAGATACGCAGTATTTT. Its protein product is CASSQDTALGTDTQYF.

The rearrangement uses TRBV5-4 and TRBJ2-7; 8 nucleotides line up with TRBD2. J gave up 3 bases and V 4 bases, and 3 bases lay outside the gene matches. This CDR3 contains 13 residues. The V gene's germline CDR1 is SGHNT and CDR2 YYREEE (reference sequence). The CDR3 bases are TGTGCCAGCAGCGCAGGGACTAGCTACGAGCAGTACTTC. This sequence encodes CASSAGTSYEQYF.

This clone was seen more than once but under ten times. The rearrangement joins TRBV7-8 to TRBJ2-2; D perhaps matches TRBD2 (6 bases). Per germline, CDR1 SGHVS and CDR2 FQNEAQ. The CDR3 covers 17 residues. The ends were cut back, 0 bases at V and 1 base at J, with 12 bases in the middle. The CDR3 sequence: CASSLATVAENTGELFF. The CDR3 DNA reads TGTGCCAGCAGCTTAGCGACGGTAGCGGAGAACACCGGGGAGCTGTTTTTT. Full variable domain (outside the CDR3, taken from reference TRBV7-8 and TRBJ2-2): GAGVSQSPRYKVAKRGQDVALRCDPISGHVSLFWYQQALGQGPEFLTYFQNEAQLDKSGLPSDRFFAERPEGSVSTLKIQRTQQEDSAVYLCASSLATVAENTGELFFGEGSRLTVL.

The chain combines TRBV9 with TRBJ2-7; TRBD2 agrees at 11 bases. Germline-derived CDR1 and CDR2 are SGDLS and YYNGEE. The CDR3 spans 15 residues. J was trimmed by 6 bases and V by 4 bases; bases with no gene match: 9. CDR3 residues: CASSWAGTSGSEQYF. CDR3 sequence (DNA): TGTGCCAGCAGCTGGGCGGGGACTAGCGGCTCCGAGCAGTACTTC.

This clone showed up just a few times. The CDR3 loop reads CASSLGTPGELFF. CDR3 nucleotide sequence: TGTGCCAGTAGTTTAGGGACACCCGGGGAGCTGTTTTTT. This chain joins TRBV19 and TRBJ2-2; D is possibly TRBD1 (6 bases). Trimming left V 5 bases short and J 6 bases short, with 10 bases between. CDR1 LNHDA and CDR2 SQIVND come from the germline V gene (reference sequence). There are 13 residues in the CDR3.

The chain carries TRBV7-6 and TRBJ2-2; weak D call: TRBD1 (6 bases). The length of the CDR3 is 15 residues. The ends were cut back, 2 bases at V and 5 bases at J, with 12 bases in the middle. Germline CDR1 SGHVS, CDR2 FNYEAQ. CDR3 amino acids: CASSLITGSTGELFF. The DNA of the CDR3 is TGTGCCAGCAGCTTAATTACAGGGAGTACCGGGGAGCTGTTTTTT.

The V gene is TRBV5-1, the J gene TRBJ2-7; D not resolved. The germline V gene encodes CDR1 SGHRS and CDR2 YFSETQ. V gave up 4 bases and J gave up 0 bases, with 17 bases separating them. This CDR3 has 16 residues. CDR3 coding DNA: TGCGCCAGCAGCGCGGTGTCTCGAACTTACTCCTACGAGCAGTACTTC. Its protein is CASSAVSRTYSYEQYF. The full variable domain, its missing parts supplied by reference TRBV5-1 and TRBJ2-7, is KAGVTQTPRYLIKTRGQQVTLSCSPISGHRSVSWYQQTPGQGLQFLFEYFSETQRNKGNFPGRFSGRQFSNSRSEMNVSTLELGDSALYLCASSAVSRTYSYEQYFGPGTRLTVT.

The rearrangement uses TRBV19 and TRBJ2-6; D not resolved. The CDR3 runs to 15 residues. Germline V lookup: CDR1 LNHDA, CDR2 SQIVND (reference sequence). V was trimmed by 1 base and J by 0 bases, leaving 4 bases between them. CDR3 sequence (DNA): TGTGCCAGTAGTATAGGCAACTCTGGGGCCAACGTCCTGACTTTC. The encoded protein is CASSIGNSGANVLTF. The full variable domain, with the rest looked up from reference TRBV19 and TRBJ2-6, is DGGITQSPKYLFRKEGQNVTLSCEQNLNHDAMYWYRQDPGQGLRLIYYSQIVNDFQKGDIAEGYSVSREKKESFPLTVTSAQKNPTAFYLCASSIGNSGANVLTFGAGSRLTVL.

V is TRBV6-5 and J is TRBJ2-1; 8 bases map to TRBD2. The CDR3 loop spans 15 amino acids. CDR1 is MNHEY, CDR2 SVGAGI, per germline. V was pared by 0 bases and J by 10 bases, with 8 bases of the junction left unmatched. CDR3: CASSYSPAGVSEQFF. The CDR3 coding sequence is TGTGCCAGCAGTTACTCCCCAGCGGGAGTTTCGGAGCAGTTCTTC.

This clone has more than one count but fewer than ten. The CDR3 here is CASSLGPAGAAPSTDTQYF. CDR3 sequence (DNA): TGCGCCAGCAGCTTAGGTCCGGCAGGAGCTGCGCCTAGCACAGATACGCAGTATTTT. V and J are TRBV5-1 and TRBJ2-3; D not certain. The germline CDR1 and CDR2 sequences are SGHRS and YFSETQ. V dropped 2 bases and J dropped 0 bases, with 22 bases sitting between them. This CDR3 is 19 amino acids long.